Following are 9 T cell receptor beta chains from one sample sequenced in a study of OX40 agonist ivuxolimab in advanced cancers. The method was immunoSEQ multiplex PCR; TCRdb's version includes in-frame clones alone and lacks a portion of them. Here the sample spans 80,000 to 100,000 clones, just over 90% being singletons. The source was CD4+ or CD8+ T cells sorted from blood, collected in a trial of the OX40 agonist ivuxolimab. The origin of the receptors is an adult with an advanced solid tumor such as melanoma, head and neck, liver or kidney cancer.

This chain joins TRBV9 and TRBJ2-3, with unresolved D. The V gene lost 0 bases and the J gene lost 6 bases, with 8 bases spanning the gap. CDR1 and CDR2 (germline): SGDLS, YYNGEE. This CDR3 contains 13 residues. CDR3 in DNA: TGTGCCAGCAGCGTAGGGGGTTTTGATACGCAGTATTTT. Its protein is CASSVGGFDTQYF.

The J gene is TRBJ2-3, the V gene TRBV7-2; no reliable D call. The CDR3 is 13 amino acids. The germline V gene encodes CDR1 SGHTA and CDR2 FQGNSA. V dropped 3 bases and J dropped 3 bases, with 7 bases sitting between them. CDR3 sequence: CASSFAATDTQYF. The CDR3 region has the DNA TGTGCCAGCAGCTTCGCGGCTACAGATACGCAGTATTTT.

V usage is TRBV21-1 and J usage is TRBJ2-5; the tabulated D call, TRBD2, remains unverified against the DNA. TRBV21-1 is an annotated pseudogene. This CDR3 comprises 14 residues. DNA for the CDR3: TGTGCCAGCAGCAAATCTGAGCGTCCAGAGACCCAGTACTTC. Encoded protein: CASSKSERPETQYF.

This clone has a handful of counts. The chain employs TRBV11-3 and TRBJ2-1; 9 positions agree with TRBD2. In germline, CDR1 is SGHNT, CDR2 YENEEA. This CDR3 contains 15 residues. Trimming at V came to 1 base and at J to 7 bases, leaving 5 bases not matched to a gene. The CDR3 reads CASSLVSGSYNEQFF. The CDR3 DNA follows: TGTGCCAGCAGCTTAGTTAGCGGGAGTTATAATGAGCAGTTCTTC.

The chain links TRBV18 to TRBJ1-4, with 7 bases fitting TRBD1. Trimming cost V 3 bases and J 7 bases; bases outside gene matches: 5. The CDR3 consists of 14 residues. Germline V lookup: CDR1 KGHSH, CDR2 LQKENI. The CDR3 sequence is CASSPLGQPEKLFF. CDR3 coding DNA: TGTGCCAGCTCACCCTTGGGACAGCCTGAAAAACTGTTTTTT.

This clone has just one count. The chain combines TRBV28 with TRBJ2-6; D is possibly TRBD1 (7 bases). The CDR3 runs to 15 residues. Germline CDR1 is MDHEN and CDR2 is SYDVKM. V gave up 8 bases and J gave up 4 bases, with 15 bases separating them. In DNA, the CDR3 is TGTGCCAGCGAGGAGGGGGCGGTAGGGGCCAACGTCCTGACTTTC. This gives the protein CASEEGAVGANVLTF.

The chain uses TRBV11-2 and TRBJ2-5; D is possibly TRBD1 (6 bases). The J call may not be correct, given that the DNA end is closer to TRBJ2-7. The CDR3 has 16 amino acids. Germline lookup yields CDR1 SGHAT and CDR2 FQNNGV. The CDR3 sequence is CASSLAPTGATYEQYF. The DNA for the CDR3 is TGTGCCAGCAGCTTAGCCCCGACAGGAGCTACCTACGAGCAGTACTTC.

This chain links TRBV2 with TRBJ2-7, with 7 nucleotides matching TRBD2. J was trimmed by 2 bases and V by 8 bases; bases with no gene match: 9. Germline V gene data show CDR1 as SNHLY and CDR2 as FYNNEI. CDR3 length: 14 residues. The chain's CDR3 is CASQVAGATYEQYF. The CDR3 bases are TGTGCCAGCCAAGTAGCGGGTGCAACCTACGAGCAGTACTTC.

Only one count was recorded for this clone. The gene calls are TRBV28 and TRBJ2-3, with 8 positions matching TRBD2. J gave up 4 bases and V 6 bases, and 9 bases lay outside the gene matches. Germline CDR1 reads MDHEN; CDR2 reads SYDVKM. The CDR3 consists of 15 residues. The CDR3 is CASRSGTRYPDTQYF. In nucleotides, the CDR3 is TGTGCCAGCAGATCCGGGACTAGGTACCCAGATACGCAGTATTTT.